Following are 15 T cell receptor beta chains from one sample sequenced in a study of tumour-infiltrating T cells in Burkitt lymphoma. The method was immunoSEQ multiplex PCR; TCRdb's version includes in-frame clones alone and lacks a portion of them. The table lists 4,000 to 6,000 clones, 11% of them singletons, with 2% to 3% in the top ten. The sequencing input was tumor tissue. The source is a human donor with diffuse large B-cell lymphoma.

This clone appeared a few times. The rearrangement uses TRBV4-2 and TRBJ2-6; the D gene is possibly TRBD2 (5 bases). The V end lost 5 bases, the J end lost 0 bases, and 11 bases lay between the germline ends. Germline assignment: CDR1 LGHNA and CDR2 YNFKEQ. The CDR3 contains 16 residues. The CDR3 loop reads CASSSPGGSGANVLTF. CDR3 bases: TGTGCCAGCAGCTCGCCAGGAGGCTCTGGGGCCAACGTCCTGACTTTC.

This chain joins TRBV6-4 and TRBJ1-5; D possibly corresponds to TRBD1 (6 bases). Trimming removed 7 bases at V and 2 bases at J, with 18 bases between. Germline lookup yields CDR1 MRHNA and CDR2 SNTAGT. The CDR3 runs to 16 residues. For the CDR3, the DNA is TGTGCCAGCACCCCGCAGCGTAGGGGGGGCAATCAGCCCCAGCATTTT. This encodes CASTPQRRGGNQPQHF.

The chain couples TRBV4-2 to TRBJ1-2, with TRBD1 matching 7 bases. Germline values: CDR1 LGHNA, CDR2 YNFKEQ. Germline trimming cut 3 bases from V and 4 bases from J; bases unmatched to any gene: 5. This CDR3 has 14 amino acids. The CDR3 spells CASSQMDRSYGYTF. The CDR3 DNA reads TGTGCCAGCAGCCAGATGGACAGGAGCTATGGCTACACCTTC.

Only a few counts were recorded for this clone. The J gene is TRBJ1-3, the V gene TRBV5-1; D uncertain. Between the trimmed V and J ends, which lost 2 bases and 4 bases, there was a span of 4 bases. Germline V gene data show CDR1 as SGHRS and CDR2 as YFSETQ. The CDR3 consists of 12 residues. This CDR3 reads CASSFDGNTIYF. CDR3 DNA: TGCGCCAGCAGCTTCGACGGAAACACCATATATTTT.

This clone occurred a few times. The J gene is TRBJ1-5, the V gene TRBV10-3, with 9 positions matching TRBD1. This CDR3 is 16 amino acids long. V lost 8 bases and J lost 1; bases outside the gene matches: 9. Germline CDR1 ENHRY, CDR2 SYGVKD. The CDR3 spells CAIGTGGPLSNQPQHF. The CDR3 bases are TGTGCCATCGGTACAGGGGGCCCCCTGAGCAATCAGCCCCAGCATTTT.

This clone showed up just a few times. The V gene is TRBV18, the J gene TRBJ1-2; D is unresolved. V dropped 4 bases and J dropped 8 bases, with 8 bases sitting between them. This CDR3 region has 11 residues. Germline V CDR1 and CDR2: KGHSH, LQKENI. The CDR3 DNA reads as TGTGCCAGCTCACAGGAAGGAGGCTACACCTTC. Protein sequence: CASSQEGGYTF.

A few counts support this clone. This chain uses TRBV5-8 with TRBJ1-4; D not certain. V was cut by 4 bases and J by 8 bases, with 18 bases left in between. Germline loops: CDR1 SGHTS, CDR2 YDEGEE. The CDR3 covers 15 residues. DNA for the CDR3: TGTGCCAGCAGCCACTCCGGAGTGGTTATAGAAAAACTGTTTTTT. Its translation: CASSHSGVVIEKLFF.

This chain links TRBV7-6 with TRBJ1-1; 10 bases map to TRBD1. The CDR3 loop spans 15 amino acids. Trimming cost V 5 bases and J 1 base; bases outside gene matches: 4. CDR1 SGHVS and CDR2 FNYEAQ come from the germline V gene. CDR3 nucleotides: TGTGCCAGCAGCACGTGGACAGGGGGGAACACTGAAGCTTTCTTT. Encoded protein: CASSTWTGGNTEAFF.

The CDR3 spells CAWSLRSGSGQPQHF. The CDR3 bases are TGTGCCTGGAGCCTACGGAGTGGCTCCGGGCAGCCCCAGCATTTT. V gene TRBV30 combines with J gene TRBJ1-5; the D is unclear. The CDR3 has 15 residues. Between the trimmed V and J ends, which lost 3 bases and 7 bases, there was a span of 19 bases. Germline V gene sequence: CDR1 GTSNPN, CDR2 SVGIG (reference sequence).

This clone occurred a few times. This chain uses TRBV9 with TRBJ1-2; D perhaps matches TRBD1 (5 bases). The CDR3 runs 13 residues. In germline, CDR1 is SGDLS, CDR2 YYNGEE. V was trimmed by 2 bases and J by 7 bases, leaving 12 bases between them. DNA of the CDR3: TGTGCCAGCAGCGTCTCGGGGGGAGGTGGCTACACCTTC. Translated: CASSVSGGGGYTF.

The chain joins TRBV18 to TRBJ1-5; TRBD1 aligns across 9 bases. V lost 3 bases, J lost 3 bases, and 3 bases stayed unmatched. This CDR3 spans 15 amino acids. CDR1 KGHSH and CDR2 LQKENI come from the germline V gene. Written as DNA, the CDR3 is TGTGCCAGCTCACCGGGACAGGGACACAATCAGCCCCAGCATTTT. Its translation is CASSPGQGHNQPQHF.

This clone occurred a few times. The chain links TRBV7-9 to TRBJ2-3; no firm D call. The CDR3 extends over 12 amino acids. Looked up from germline, CDR1 is SEHNR and CDR2 is FQNEAQ (reference sequence). The V and J ends lost 3 bases and 3 bases respectively, with 4 bases between them. The DNA of the CDR3 is TGTGCCAGCAGCTTCGGTACAGATACGCAGTATTTT. Translating gives CASSFGTDTQYF.

This clone was picked up a small number of times. The chain combines TRBV18 with TRBJ1-1, with D hard to call. Trimming removed 4 bases from V and 6 bases from J, with 12 bases in between. The length of the CDR3 is 13 residues. Germline V gives CDR1 KGHSH, CDR2 LQKENI. CDR3 sequence (DNA): TGTGCCAGCTCACAAGTTGAACGTGCTGAAGCTTTCTTT. Encoded protein: CASSQVERAEAFF.

There are a few counts of this clone. This sequence joins TRBV20-1 and TRBJ2-1, with no clear D. CDR1 is DFQATT, CDR2 SNEGSKA, per germline (reference sequence). Trimming shortened V by 6 bases and J by 10 bases, and 13 bases separated the two germline ends. This CDR3 has 11 amino acids. This chain's CDR3 is CSALDVREQFF. In DNA, the CDR3 is TGCAGTGCCTTGGACGTACGGGAGCAGTTCTTC.

The CDR3 coding sequence is TGTGCCAGCAGCGTATCCGGGAGCTCCTACAATGAGCAGTTCTTC. This sequence encodes CASSVSGSSYNEQFF. This chain uses TRBV9 with TRBJ2-1; TRBD2 might be the D (6 bases). The CDR3 spans 15 residues. The V gene lost 1 base and the J gene lost 0 bases, with 8 bases spanning the gap. Germline CDR1 and CDR2: SGDLS and YYNGEE.